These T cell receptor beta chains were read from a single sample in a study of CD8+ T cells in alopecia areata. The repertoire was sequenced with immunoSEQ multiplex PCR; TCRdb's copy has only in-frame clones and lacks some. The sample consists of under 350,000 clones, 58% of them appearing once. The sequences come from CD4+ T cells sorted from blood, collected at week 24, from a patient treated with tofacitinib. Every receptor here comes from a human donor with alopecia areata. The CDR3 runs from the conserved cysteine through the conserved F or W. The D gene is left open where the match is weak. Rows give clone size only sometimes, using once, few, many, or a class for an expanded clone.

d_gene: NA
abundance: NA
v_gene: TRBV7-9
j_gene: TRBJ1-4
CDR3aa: CASSLGLGEKLFF
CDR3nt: TGTGCCAGCAGCTTAGGGTTAGGTGAAAAACTGTTTTTT

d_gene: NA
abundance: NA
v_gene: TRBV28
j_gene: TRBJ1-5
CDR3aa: CATMDRPGNQPQHF
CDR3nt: TGTGCCACTATGGACAGACCGGGCAATCAGCCCCAGCATTTT

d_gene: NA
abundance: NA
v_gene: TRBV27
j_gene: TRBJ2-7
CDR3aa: CASSRTVLSYEQYF
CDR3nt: TGTGCCAGCTCAAGGACAGTTCTCTCCTACGAGCAGTACTTC

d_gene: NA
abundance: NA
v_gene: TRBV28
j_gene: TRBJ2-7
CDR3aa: CASSSRQEQYF
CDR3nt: TGTGCCAGCAGTTCAAGGCAGGAGCAGTACTTC

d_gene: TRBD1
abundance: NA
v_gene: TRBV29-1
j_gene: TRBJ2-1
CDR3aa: CSVLNGQVYNEQFF
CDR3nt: TGCAGCGTACTAAACGGACAGGTCTACAATGAGCAGTTCTTC

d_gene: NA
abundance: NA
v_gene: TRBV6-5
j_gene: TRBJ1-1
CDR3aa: CASVRTVNTEAFF
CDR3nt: TGTGCCAGCGTGAGGACAGTGAACACTGAAGCTTTCTTT

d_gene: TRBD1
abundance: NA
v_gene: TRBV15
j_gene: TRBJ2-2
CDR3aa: CATSRVRDRPYTGELFF
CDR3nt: TGTGCCACCAGCAGAGTCCGGGACAGGCCGTACACCGGGGAGCTGTTTTTT

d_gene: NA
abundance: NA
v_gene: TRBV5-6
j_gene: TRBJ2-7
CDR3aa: CASSHLYEQYF
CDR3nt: TGTGCCAGCAGCCACCTCTACGAGCAGTACTTC

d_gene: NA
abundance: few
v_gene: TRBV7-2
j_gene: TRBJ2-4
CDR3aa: CASSLGGAKNIQYF
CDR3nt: TGTGCCAGCAGCTTAGGGGGAGCCAAAAACATTCAGTACTTC

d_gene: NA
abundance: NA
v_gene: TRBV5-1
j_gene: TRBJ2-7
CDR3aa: CASSPTAGGSYEQYF
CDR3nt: TGCGCCAGCAGTCCGACAGCTGGTGGCTCCTACGAGCAGTACTTC

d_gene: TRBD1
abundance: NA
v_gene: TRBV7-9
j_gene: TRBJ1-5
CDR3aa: CASSRGTGNQPQHF
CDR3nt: TGTGCCAGCAGCCGGGGGACAGGCAATCAGCCCCAGCATTTT

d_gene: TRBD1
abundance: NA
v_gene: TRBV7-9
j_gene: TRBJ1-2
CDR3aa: CASSRGQAGGYTF
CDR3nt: TGTGCCAGCAGCCGCGGACAGGCGGGTGGCTACACCTTC

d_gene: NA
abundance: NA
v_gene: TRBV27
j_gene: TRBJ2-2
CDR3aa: CASSPMRTGELFF
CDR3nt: TGTGCCAGCAGTCCTATGAGAACCGGGGAGCTGTTTTTT

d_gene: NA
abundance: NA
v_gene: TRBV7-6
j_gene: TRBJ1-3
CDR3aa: CASSRGSGNTIYF
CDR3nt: TGTGCCAGCTCCCGAGGCTCTGGAAACACCATATATTTT

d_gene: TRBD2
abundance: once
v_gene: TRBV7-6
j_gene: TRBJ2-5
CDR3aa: CASSSSLAGRETQYF
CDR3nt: TGTGCCAGCAGCTCTTCACTAGCGGGTCGAGAGACCCAGTACTTC

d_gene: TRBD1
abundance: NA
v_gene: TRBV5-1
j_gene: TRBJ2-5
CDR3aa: CASSIATGGETQYF
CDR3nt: TGCGCCAGCAGCATAGCGACAGGGGGAGAGACCCAGTACTTC

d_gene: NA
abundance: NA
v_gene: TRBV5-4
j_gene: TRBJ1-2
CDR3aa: CASSLEGDSKEYTF
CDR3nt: TGTGCCAGCAGCTTGGAAGGGGACTCCAAAGAGTACACCTTC

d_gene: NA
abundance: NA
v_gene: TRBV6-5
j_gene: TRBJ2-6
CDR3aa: CASSYGGAGANVLTF
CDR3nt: TGTGCCAGCAGTTACGGAGGCGCTGGGGCCAACGTCCTGACTTTC

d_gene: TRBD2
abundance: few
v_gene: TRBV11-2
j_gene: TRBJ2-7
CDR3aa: CASRRFGEGSYEQYF
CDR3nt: TGTGCCAGCAGACGATTCGGGGAGGGCTCCTACGAGCAGTACTTC

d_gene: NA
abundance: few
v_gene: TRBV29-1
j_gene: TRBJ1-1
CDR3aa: CSVAGVGDTEAFF
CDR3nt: TGCAGCGTTGCAGGTGTGGGGGACACTGAAGCTTTCTTT

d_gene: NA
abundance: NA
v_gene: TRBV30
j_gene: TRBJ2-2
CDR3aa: CAWSVGRYTGELFF
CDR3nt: TGTGCCTGGAGTGTCGGACGGTACACCGGGGAGCTGTTTTTT

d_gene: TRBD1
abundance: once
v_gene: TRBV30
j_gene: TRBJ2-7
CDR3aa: CAWRTGADYEQYF
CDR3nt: TGTGCCTGGAGGACAGGGGCTGACTACGAGCAGTACTTC

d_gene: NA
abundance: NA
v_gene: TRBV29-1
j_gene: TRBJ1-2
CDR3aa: CSVDRNPLRPSFGYTF
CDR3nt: TGCAGCGTTGATCGGAACCCGTTGAGACCTAGTTTTGGCTACACCTTC

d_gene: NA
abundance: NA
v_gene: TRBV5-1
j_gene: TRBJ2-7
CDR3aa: CASSLGDTYEQYF
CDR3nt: TGCGCCAGCAGCTTGGGGGATACCTACGAGCAGTACTTC

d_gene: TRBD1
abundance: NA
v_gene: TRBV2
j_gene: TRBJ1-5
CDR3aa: CASSGTGSGQPQHF
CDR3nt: TGTGCCAGCTCCGGGACAGGGTCGGGTCAGCCCCAGCATTTT

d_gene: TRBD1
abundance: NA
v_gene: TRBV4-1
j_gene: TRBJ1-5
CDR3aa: CASSQGGIRDRGQPQHF
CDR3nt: TGCGCCAGCAGCCAAGGGGGGATCCGGGACAGGGGTCAGCCCCAGCATTTT

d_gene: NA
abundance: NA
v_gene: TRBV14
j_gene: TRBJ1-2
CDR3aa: CASSQGWREWLYGYTF
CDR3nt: TGTGCCAGCAGCCAAGGGTGGAGAGAGTGGCTATATGGCTACACCTTC

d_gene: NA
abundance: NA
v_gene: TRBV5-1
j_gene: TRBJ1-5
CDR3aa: CASRVDSNQPQHF
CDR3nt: TGCGCCAGCAGGGTAGACAGTAATCAGCCCCAGCATTTT

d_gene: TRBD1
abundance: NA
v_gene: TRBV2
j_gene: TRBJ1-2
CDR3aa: CASRWGQGDGYTF
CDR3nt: TGTGCCAGCAGGTGGGGACAGGGGGATGGCTACACCTTC

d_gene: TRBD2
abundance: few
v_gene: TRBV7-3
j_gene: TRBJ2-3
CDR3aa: CASSSLAGGLTDTQYF
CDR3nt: TGTGCCAGCAGCTCCCTAGCGGGGGGCCTCACAGATACGCAGTATTTT

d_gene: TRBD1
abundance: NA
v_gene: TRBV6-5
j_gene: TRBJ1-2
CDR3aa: CASSGQGIYGYTF
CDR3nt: TGTGCCAGCAGTGGACAGGGAATCTATGGCTACACCTTC

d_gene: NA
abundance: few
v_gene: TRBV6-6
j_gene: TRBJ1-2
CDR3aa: CASRLYRDGYTF
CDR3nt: TGTGCCAGCAGACTATACAGGGATGGCTACACCTTC

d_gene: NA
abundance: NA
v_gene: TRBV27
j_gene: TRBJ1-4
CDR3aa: CASSPSRVKQEKLFF
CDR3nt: TGTGCCAGCAGTCCCTCCAGGGTAAAGCAGGAAAAACTGTTTTTT

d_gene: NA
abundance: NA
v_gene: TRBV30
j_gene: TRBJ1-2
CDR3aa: CAWSPVEQSRGYTF
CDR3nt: TGTGCCTGGAGCCCGGTGGAGCAGTCTAGGGGCTACACCTTC

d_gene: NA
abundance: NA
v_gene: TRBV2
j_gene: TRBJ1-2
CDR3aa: CASRRQALDYGYTF
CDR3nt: TGTGCCAGCAGACGACAGGCGCTTGACTATGGCTACACCTTC

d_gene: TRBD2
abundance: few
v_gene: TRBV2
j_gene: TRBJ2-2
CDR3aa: CASSDRAGDTGELFF
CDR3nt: TGTGCCAGCAGTGACAGGGCGGGGGACACCGGGGAGCTGTTTTTT

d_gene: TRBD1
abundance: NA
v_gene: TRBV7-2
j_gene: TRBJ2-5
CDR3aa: CASSLKGTASTQYF
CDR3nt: TGTGCCAGCAGCTTAAAGGGGACAGCGTCGACCCAGTACTTC

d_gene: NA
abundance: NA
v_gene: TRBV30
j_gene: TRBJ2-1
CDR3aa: CASLGGPNNEQFF
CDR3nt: TGTGCCTCCCTTGGGGGGCCCAACAATGAGCAGTTCTTC

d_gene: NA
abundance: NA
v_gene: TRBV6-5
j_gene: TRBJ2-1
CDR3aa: CASSPTLRRRQGQFF
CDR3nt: TGTGCCAGCAGTCCAACCCTTAGACGGAGGCAGGGGCAGTTCTTC

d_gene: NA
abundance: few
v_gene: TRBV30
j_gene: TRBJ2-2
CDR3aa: CAWRDNRVGNTGELFF
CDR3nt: TGTGCCTGGAGAGATAACAGGGTGGGGAACACCGGGGAGCTGTTTTTT

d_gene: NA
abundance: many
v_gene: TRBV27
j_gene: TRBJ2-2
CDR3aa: CASSLSSRHSRELFF
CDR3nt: TGTGCCAGCAGTTTGAGTAGCAGACATTCCCGGGAGCTGTTTTTT

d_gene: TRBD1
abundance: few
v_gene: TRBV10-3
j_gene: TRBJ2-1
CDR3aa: CAISEGRTGEDEQFF
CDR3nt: TGTGCCATCAGTGAGGGTCGGACAGGGGAAGATGAGCAGTTCTTC

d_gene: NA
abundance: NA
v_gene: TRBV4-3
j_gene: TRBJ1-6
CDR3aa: CASSQEFGQGMYSPLHF
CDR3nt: TGCGCCAGCAGCCAAGAGTTCGGGCAGGGGATGTATTCACCCCTCCACTTT

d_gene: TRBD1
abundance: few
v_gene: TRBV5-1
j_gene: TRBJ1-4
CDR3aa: CASSGGTGHEKLFF
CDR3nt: TGCGCCAGCAGCGGCGGGACAGGACATGAAAAACTGTTTTTT

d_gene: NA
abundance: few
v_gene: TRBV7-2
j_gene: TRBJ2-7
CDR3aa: CASHTAPGSYEQYF
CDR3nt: TGTGCCAGCCATACCGCGCCAGGCTCCTACGAGCAGTACTTC

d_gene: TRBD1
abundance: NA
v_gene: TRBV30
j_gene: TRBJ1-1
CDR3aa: CAWSVRAGGIAEAFF
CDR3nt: TGTGCCTGGAGTGTACGGGCAGGGGGTATCGCTGAAGCTTTCTTT

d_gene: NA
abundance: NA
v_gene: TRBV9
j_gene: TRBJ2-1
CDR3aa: CASSVGRYNEQFF
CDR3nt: TGTGCCAGCAGCGTAGGGCGGTACAATGAGCAGTTCTTC

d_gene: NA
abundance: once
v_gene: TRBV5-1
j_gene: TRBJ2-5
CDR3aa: CASSTGILQETQYF
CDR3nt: TGCGCCAGCAGTACGGGAATCCTCCAAGAGACCCAGTACTTC

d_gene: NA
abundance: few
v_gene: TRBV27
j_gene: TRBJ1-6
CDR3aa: CASSLSEQGNSPLHF
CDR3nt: TGTGCCAGCAGTTTATCGGAACAGGGCAATTCACCCCTCCACTTT

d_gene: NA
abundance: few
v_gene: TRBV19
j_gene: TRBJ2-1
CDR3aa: CASSPRKGHNEQFF
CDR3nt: TGTGCCAGTAGTCCCCGTAAGGGACACAATGAGCAGTTCTTC